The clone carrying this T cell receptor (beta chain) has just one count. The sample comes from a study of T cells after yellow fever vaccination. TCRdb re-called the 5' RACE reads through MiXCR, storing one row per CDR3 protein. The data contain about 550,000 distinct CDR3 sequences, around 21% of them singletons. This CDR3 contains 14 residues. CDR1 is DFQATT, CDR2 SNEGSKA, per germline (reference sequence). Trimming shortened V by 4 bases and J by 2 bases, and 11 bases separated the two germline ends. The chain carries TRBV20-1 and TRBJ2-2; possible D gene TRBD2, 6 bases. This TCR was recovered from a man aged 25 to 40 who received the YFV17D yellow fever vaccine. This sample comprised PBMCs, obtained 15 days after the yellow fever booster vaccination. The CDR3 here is CSAIKGTNTGELFF. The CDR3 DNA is TGCAGTGCTATAAAAGGGACTAACACCGGGGAGCTGTTTTTT.